A single sample is the source of the 27 T cell receptor beta chains below, sequenced in a study of T-cell memory formation after mild COVID-19. From the 5' RACE reads, TCRdb called clonotypes with MiXCR, one entry per CDR3 protein. Of 250,000 to 300,000 distinct CDR3 sequences in the sample, around 16% are singletons; the top ten hold 22%. The sequenced sample consisted of PBMCs or a T cell subset sorted from them (not recorded which). The receptor set was obtained from a man aged 18 to 29 who had mild COVID-19 (a few samples of this study predate the infection). Cell type and time point are not known.

The table lists this clonotype with a few counts. CDR3 coding DNA: TGTGCCAGCAGTGGGGCAGGCACCCCTGAAGCTTTCTTT. This sequence encodes CASSGAGTPEAFF. V usage is TRBV6-6 and J usage is TRBJ1-1; a possible D gene is TRBD1 (5 bases). CDR3 size: 13 residues. Per the germline V gene, CDR1 is MNHNY and CDR2 is SVGAGI (reference sequence). With 5 bases removed from V and 6 bases from J, the gap between germline ends came to 13 bases.

This clonotype has more than one count but fewer than ten. V is TRBV7-8 and J is TRBJ2-1; 11 nucleotides agree with TRBD2. Trimming took 6 bases from V and 5 from J; bases not matched to a gene: 0. CDR1 and CDR2 (germline): SGHVS, FQNEAQ. CDR3 size: 13 residues. The CDR3 protein is CASRTSGNNEQFF. The CDR3, as DNA: TGTGCCAGCAGGACTAGCGGGAACAATGAGCAGTTCTTC. The variable domain in full, completed from reference TRBV7-8 and TRBJ2-1, reads GAGVSQSPRYKVAKRGQDVALRCDPISGHVSLFWYQQALGQGPEFLTYFQNEAQLDKSGLPSDRFFAERPEGSVSTLKIQRTQQEDSAVYLCASRTSGNNEQFFGPGTRLTVL.

V usage is TRBV4-1 and J usage is TRBJ1-1; possibly TRBD1 for D (5 bases). The V end was cut by 4 bases, the J end by 5 bases, with 17 bases between. This CDR3 region has 15 residues. Germline V gene lookup returns CDR1 MGHRA and CDR2 YSYEKL. The CDR3 reads CASSLLGTVLTEAFF. In nucleotides, the CDR3 is TGCGCCAGCAGCCTCCTTGGGACCGTCCTAACTGAAGCTTTCTTT.

This clonotype occurred a few times. The chain employs TRBV6-2 or TRBV6-3 and TRBJ2-1, with D uncertain. Germline assignment: CDR1 MNHEY and CDR2 SVGEGT. The length of the CDR3 is 12 residues. V gave up 5 bases and J gave up 9 bases, with 11 bases separating them. The CDR3 sequence is CASSTPPGEQFF. CDR3 bases: TGTGCCAGCAGTACCCCCCCCGGTGAGCAGTTCTTC.

The chain recombines TRBV4-3 with TRBJ2-4, with a tentative D call TRBD2 (6 bases). CDR1 and CDR2 from the germline V gene are LGHNA and YSLEER. The CDR3 loop spans 16 amino acids. Trimming stripped 0 bases from V and 6 bases from J, with 15 bases between. The CDR3 region is CASSQDHLRLGNIQYF. The DNA for the CDR3 is TGCGCCAGCAGCCAAGATCACCTAAGACTAGGAAACATTCAGTACTTC.

A few counts support this clonotype. The genes are TRBV7-2 and TRBJ1-6, with D possibly being TRBD1 (6 bases). This CDR3 has 16 amino acids. Germline assignment: CDR1 SGHTA and CDR2 FQGNSA. The ends were cut back, 5 bases at V and 7 bases at J, with 18 bases in the middle. CDR3 loop: CASSLLNRAGNSPLHF. CDR3 sequence (DNA): TGTGCCAGCAGCCTACTAAACAGGGCTGGAAATTCACCCCTCCACTTT.

The chain couples TRBV12-3 or TRBV12-4 to TRBJ2-5; the D call may be TRBD1 or TRBD2 (5 bases each). Trimming pared 1 base from V and 4 bases from J, leaving 13 bases between. This CDR3 has 15 amino acids. CDR3 coding DNA: TGTGCCAGCAGTTTAGACAGGAGGAGAGGAGAGACCCAGTACTTC. Translating gives CASSLDRRRGETQYF.

This chain connects TRBV6-5 to TRBJ1-2, with D uncertain. The V end lost 4 bases, the J end lost 3 bases, and 9 bases lay between the germline ends. The CDR3 is made up of 13 amino acids. CDR1 is MNHEY, CDR2 SVGAGI, per germline. CDR3 amino acids: CASSLRVDYGYTF. The CDR3 region has the DNA TGTGCCAGCAGTTTAAGGGTTGACTATGGCTACACCTTC.

This chain joins TRBV2 and TRBJ1-2; D might be TRBD1 (5 bases). In germline, CDR1 is SNHLY, CDR2 FYNNEI. The CDR3 totals 12 residues. V was clipped by 8 bases and J by 8 bases, with 15 bases between them. This chain's CDR3 is CASPGGRPGYTF. DNA for the CDR3: TGTGCCAGCCCGGGGGGGAGGCCCGGCTACACCTTC.

The chain employs TRBV7-2 and TRBJ2-2; the D gene is possibly TRBD1 (6 bases). The CDR3 loop spans 13 amino acids. The germline V and J ends were trimmed by 6 bases and 7 bases, with 12 bases remaining between them. From germline, CDR1 is SGHTA and CDR2 FQGNSA. CDR3 DNA: TGTGCCAGCAGAAAATGGGACATCGGGGAGCTGTTTTTT. Its protein product is CASRKWDIGELFF.

The chain joins TRBV9 to TRBJ1-1; possibly TRBD1 for D (5 bases). The germline V gene has CDR1 SGDLS and CDR2 YYNGEE. The ends were cut back, 0 bases at V and 6 bases at J, with 9 bases in the middle. This CDR3 region has 13 residues. The CDR3 region has the DNA TGTGCCAGCAGCGTAGCCCCAGGGTCTGAAGCTTTCTTT. Amino acid sequence: CASSVAPGSEAFF.

This clonotype was observed a few times. This chain joins TRBV5-1 and TRBJ2-5, with D tentatively TRBD2 (7 bases). V was pared by 6 bases and J by 2 bases, with 14 bases between. CDR3 length: 14 residues. Looked up from germline, CDR1 is SGHRS and CDR2 is YFSETQ. The CDR3 region has the DNA TGCGCCAGCACCGAAGGGGGGGGACAAGAGACCCAGTACTTC. Residues: CASTEGGGQETQYF.

Only a few counts were recorded for this clonotype. The V gene is TRBV4-2, the J gene TRBJ1-5, with D perhaps TRBD1 (5 bases). With 3 bases removed from V and 3 bases from J, the gap between germline ends came to 12 bases. This CDR3 spans 15 amino acids. Germline values: CDR1 LGHNA, CDR2 YNFKEQ. The CDR3 protein is CASSHPGAHNQPQHF. CDR3 coding DNA: TGTGCCAGCAGCCACCCCGGGGCCCACAATCAGCCCCAGCATTTT.

The chain combines TRBV6-2 or TRBV6-3 with TRBJ2-6; 7 bases match TRBD2. The germline CDR1 and CDR2 sequences are MNHEY and SVGEGT. V shed 6 bases, J shed 1 base, and the junction held 9 bases outside the gene matches. This CDR3 has 17 residues. CDR3 residues: CASRESGTVSGANVLTF. The CDR3 bases are TGTGCCAGCAGGGAGAGCGGGACGGTTTCTGGGGCCAACGTCCTGACTTTC.

The rearrangement uses TRBV7-9 and TRBJ2-3, with D possibly called TRBD1 or TRBD2 (6 bases each). This CDR3 has 14 amino acids. V was pared by 6 bases and J by 0 bases, with 10 bases between. Germline CDR1 reads SEHNR; CDR2 reads FQNEAQ (reference sequence). CDR3 bases: TGTGCCAGCAGAGGGGGGCCAAGCACAGATACGCAGTATTTT. This gives the protein CASRGGPSTDTQYF.

This clonotype occurred many times. The rearrangement links TRBV6-2 or TRBV6-3 to TRBJ1-3; D is unresolved. This CDR3 comprises 13 residues. Trimming removed 7 bases from V and 0 bases from J, with 7 bases in between. Per the germline V gene, CDR1 is MNHEY and CDR2 is SVGEGT. CDR3 sequence reads: CASTLDSGNTIYF. DNA of the CDR3: TGTGCCAGCACCCTGGACTCTGGAAACACCATATATTTT.

This chain connects TRBV20-1 to TRBJ2-7; the D gene is possibly TRBD1 (6 bases). The CDR3 is 13 amino acids. Germline V gene lookup returns CDR1 DFQATT and CDR2 SNEGSKA (reference sequence). Trimming shortened V by 5 bases and J by 2 bases, and 13 bases separated the two germline ends. DNA for the CDR3: TGCAGTGCTTATAGAGGGGACACCTACGAGCAGTACTTC. Protein: CSAYRGDTYEQYF.

This clonotype was observed a few times. The rearrangement uses TRBV4-2 and TRBJ1-6; no definite D call. Germline CDR1 is LGHNA and CDR2 is YNFKEQ. With 1 base removed from V and 13 bases from J, the gap between germline ends came to 14 bases. This CDR3 comprises 14 residues. DNA of the CDR3: TGTGCCAGCAGCCAAGTGAAGGGTTTACTGCCCCTCCACTTT. This sequence encodes CASSQVKGLLPLHF.

The chain couples TRBV9 to TRBJ1-1; D is unclear. The CDR3 runs 14 residues. Germline V gives CDR1 SGDLS, CDR2 YYNGEE. Trimming removed 0 bases at V and 1 base at J, with 7 bases between. In DNA form, the CDR3 reads TGTGCCAGCAGCGTAGGAGGCGCGAACACTGAAGCTTTCTTT. Amino acid sequence: CASSVGGANTEAFF. Together with reference TRBV9 and TRBJ1-1, the CDR3 gives the full variable domain: DSGVTQTPKHLITATGQRVTLRCSPRSGDLSVYWYQQSLDQGLQFLIQYYNGEERAKGNILERFSAQQFPDLHSELNLSSLELGDSALYFCASSVGGANTEAFFGQGTRLTVV.

The V and J genes are TRBV30 and TRBJ1-2; D ambiguous. The V end lost 3 bases, the J end lost 0 bases, and 17 bases lay between the germline ends. The CDR3 length is 16 residues. Germline-derived CDR1 and CDR2 are GTSNPN and SVGIG (reference sequence). The CDR3 DNA reads as TGTGCCTGGAGAGCCGGGTGGGCAGGCACTAACTATGGCTACACCTTC. Amino acids: CAWRAGWAGTNYGYTF.

V and J are TRBV30 and TRBJ2-7, with unresolved D. CDR3 length: 14 residues. V was trimmed by 8 bases and J by 0 bases, leaving 17 bases between them. Germline V gives CDR1 GTSNPN, CDR2 SVGIG (reference sequence). CDR3: CARTSKGLSYEQYF. CDR3 in DNA: TGTGCCCGGACGAGTAAGGGCCTCTCCTACGAGCAGTACTTC.

This clonotype was counted a few times. This chain connects TRBV29-1 to TRBJ2-7, with D unresolved. V was clipped by 4 bases and J by 12 bases, with 13 bases between them. CDR1 is SQVTM, CDR2 ANQGSEA, per germline. CDR3 length: 10 residues. The CDR3 DNA sequence: TGCAGCGTTGGCGAATTCCGCAGGTACTTC. Residues: CSVGEFRRYF.

This rearrangement joins TRBV25-1 to TRBJ2-4; TRBD1 aligns across 9 bases. CDR1 and CDR2 from the germline V gene are MGHDK and SYGVNS. This CDR3 is built from 14 residues. V shed 8 bases, J shed 7 bases, and the junction held 9 bases outside the gene matches. DNA for the CDR3: TGTGCCAGCGGAAGATCCGGGACAGGGAACATTCAGTACTTC. Residues: CASGRSGTGNIQYF.

This clonotype was counted many times. The V and J genes are TRBV7-3 and TRBJ2-1, with D possibly TRBD1 on 5 matching bases. The CDR3 has 14 amino acids. CDR1 and CDR2 (germline): SGHTA, FQGTGA. V lost 1 base and J lost 7, with 11 bases in between. CDR3 region: CASSLMGLGNEQFF. The CDR3, as DNA: TGTGCCAGCAGCTTAATGGGGCTAGGGAATGAGCAGTTCTTC.

There are a few counts of this clonotype. The gene calls are TRBV19 and TRBJ1-5; maybe TRBD1 (5 bases). Trimming cost V 6 bases and J 9 bases, with 15 bases left between them. The CDR3 runs to 13 residues. The germline V gene has CDR1 LNHDA and CDR2 SQIVND (reference sequence). CDR3 residues: CASSQDIPGPQHF. CDR3 bases: TGTGCCAGTAGCCAGGACATCCCCGGGCCCCAGCATTTT.

CDR3 loop: CASSLALTSGGTDTQYF. The CDR3 bases are TGTGCCAGCAGCTTAGCGCTTACTAGCGGGGGAACAGATACGCAGTATTTT. The J gene is TRBJ2-3, the V gene TRBV7-6, with 11 bases matching TRBD2. The CDR3 has 17 residues. V shed 0 bases, J shed 3 bases, and the junction held 5 bases outside the gene matches. Per germline, CDR1 SGHVS and CDR2 FNYEAQ.

This clonotype turned up a few times. The chain uses TRBV7-9 and TRBJ2-3; D perhaps matches TRBD1 (5 bases). Germline CDR1 SEHNR, CDR2 FQNEAQ (reference sequence). The CDR3 covers 16 residues. Trimming pared 5 bases from V and 6 bases from J, leaving 21 bases between. CDR3 nucleotide sequence: TGTGCCAGCAGCCAGGGTGGACGAAGCAAGAGGGATACGCAGTATTTT. This translates into CASSQGGRSKRDTQYF.